This T cell receptor (beta chain) was identified in a study of blood T cell repertoires in COVID-19. Across the study: Collection of acute and convalescent COVID-19 samples took place in the United States, Italy and Spain.

In the authors' workflow: Nucleated cell number was recorded as an estimate derived from reference gene primer amplification. Some clones are missing from TCRdb's copy, which holds only in-frame ones; the method was immunoSEQ multiplex PCR. That table supplies the V and J calls and clone size; D and trimming were determined from the DNA. Of about 66,000 clones in the sample, 90% to 95% were seen once. The germline V gene encodes CDR1 SQVTM and CDR2 ANQGSEA. The CDR3 spans 12 residues. V was pared by 4 bases and J by 0 bases, with 5 bases between. V usage is TRBV29-1 and J usage is TRBJ2-3, with D uncertain. Sequencing was performed on peripheral blood. The sequence derives from a human donor in a cohort sampled during active COVID-19. The CDR3 loop reads CSVGVSTDTQYF. The CDR3 nucleotides are TGCAGCGTTGGAGTTAGCACAGATACGCAGTATTTT.